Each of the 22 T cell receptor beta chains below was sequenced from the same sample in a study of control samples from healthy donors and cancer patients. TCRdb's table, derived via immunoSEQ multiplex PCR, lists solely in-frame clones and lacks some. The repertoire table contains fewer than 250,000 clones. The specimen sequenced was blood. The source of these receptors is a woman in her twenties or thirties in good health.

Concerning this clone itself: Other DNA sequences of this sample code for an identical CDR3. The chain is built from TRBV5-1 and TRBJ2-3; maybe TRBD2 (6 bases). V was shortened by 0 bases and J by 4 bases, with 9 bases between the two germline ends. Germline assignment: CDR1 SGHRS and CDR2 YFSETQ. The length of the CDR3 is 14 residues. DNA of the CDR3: TGCGCCAGCAGCTTGGGCACTAGCCCAGATACGCAGTATTTT. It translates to CASSLGTSPDTQYF.

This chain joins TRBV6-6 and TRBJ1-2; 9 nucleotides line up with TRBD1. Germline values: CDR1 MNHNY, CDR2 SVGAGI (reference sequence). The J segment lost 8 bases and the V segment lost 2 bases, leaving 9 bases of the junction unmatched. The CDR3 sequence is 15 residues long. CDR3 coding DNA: TGTGCCAGCAGTTACGGGCCGGGACAGGGCCGGGGCTACACCTTC. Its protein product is CASSYGPGQGRGYTF.

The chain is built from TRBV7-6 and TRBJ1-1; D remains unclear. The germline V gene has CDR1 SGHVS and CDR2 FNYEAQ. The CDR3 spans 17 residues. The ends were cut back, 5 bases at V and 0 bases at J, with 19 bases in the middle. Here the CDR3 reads CASSHSLRKTVNTEAFF. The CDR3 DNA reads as TGTGCCAGCAGCCATTCCCTTAGAAAGACCGTGAACACTGAAGCTTTCTTT.

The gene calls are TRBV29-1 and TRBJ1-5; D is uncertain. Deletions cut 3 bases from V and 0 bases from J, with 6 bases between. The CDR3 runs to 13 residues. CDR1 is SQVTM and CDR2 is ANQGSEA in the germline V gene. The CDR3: CSVEYSSNQPQHF. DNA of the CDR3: TGCAGCGTTGAGTACAGTAGCAATCAGCCCCAGCATTTT.

This chain's CDR3 is CASSQDRVNEQYF. The CDR3 DNA reads as TGTGCCAGCAGTCAAGACAGGGTGAACGAGCAGTACTTC. V is TRBV27 and J is TRBJ2-7; 7 bases match TRBD1. The CDR3 loop spans 13 amino acids. Germline V gives CDR1 MNHEY, CDR2 SMNVEV (reference sequence). Trimming cost V 5 bases and J 5 bases; bases outside gene matches: 6.

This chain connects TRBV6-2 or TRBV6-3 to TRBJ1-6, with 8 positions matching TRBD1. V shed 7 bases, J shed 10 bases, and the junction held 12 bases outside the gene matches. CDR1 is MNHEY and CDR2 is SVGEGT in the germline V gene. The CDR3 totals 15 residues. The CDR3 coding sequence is TGTGCCAGCACCCCCTGGACAGGGAAATTGTCACCCCTCCACTTT. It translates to CASTPWTGKLSPLHF.

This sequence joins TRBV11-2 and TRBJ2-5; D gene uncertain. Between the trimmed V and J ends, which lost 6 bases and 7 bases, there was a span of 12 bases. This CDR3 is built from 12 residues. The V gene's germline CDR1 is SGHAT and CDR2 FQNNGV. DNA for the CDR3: TGTGCCAGCAGTCCCTTGGTACGGACCCAGTACTTC. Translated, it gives CASSPLVRTQYF.

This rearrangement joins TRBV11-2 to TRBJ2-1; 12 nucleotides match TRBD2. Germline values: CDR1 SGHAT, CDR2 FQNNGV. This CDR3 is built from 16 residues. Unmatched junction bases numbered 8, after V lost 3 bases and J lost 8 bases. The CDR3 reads CASSFVPSGGAHEQFF. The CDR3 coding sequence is TGTGCCAGCAGCTTTGTCCCTAGCGGGGGGGCCCATGAGCAGTTCTTC.

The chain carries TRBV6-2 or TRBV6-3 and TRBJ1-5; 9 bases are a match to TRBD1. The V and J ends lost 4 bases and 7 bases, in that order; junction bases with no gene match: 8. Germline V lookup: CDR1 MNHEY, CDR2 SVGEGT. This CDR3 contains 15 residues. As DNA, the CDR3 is TGTGCCAGCAGTTTAATCGGACAGGGGAACCAGCCCCAGCATTTT. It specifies CASSLIGQGNQPQHF.

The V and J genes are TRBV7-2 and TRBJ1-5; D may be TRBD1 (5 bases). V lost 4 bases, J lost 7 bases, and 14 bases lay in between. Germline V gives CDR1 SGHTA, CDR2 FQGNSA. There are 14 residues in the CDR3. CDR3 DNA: TGTGCCAGCAGCTCCGCAGGGTTGGGCCAGCCCCAGCATTTT. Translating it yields CASSSAGLGQPQHF.

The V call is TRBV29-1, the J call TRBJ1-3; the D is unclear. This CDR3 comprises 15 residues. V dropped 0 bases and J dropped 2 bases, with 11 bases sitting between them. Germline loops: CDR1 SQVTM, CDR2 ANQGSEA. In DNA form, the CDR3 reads TGCAGCGTTGAAGACGAGGCAGCGCCTGGAAACACCATATATTTT. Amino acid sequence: CSVEDEAAPGNTIYF.

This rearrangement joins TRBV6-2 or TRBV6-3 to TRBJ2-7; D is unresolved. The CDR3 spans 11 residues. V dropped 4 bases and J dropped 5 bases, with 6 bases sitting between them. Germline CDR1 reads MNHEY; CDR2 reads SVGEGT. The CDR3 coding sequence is TGTGCCAGCAGTTTGGGAAACGAGCAGTACTTC. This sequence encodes CASSLGNEQYF.

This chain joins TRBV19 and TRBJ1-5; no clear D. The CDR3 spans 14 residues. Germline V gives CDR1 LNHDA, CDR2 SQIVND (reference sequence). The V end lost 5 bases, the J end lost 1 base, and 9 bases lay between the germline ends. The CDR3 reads CASSFSGSNQPQHF. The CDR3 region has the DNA TGTGCCAGTAGTTTTTCGGGGAGCAATCAGCCCCAGCATTTT.

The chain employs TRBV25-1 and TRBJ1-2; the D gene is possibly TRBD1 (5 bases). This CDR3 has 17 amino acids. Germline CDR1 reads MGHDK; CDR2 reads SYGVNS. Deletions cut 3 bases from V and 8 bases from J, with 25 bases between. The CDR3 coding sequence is TGTGCCAGCAGTGACTCAAGAGCCAGGGCGGCGACCCTGGGCTACACCTTC. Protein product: CASSDSRARAATLGYTF.

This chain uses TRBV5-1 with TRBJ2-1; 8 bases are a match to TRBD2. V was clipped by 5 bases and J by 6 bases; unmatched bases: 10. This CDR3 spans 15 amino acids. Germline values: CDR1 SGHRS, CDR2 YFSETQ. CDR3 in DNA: TGCGCCAGCAGGTCAACGGGGGGGCCGGGCAATGAGCAGTTCTTC. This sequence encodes CASRSTGGPGNEQFF. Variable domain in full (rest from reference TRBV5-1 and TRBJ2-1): KAGVTQTPRYLIKTRGQQVTLSCSPISGHRSVSWYQQTPGQGLQFLFEYFSETQRNKGNFPGRFSGRQFSNSRSEMNVSTLELGDSALYLCASRSTGGPGNEQFFGPGTRLTVL.

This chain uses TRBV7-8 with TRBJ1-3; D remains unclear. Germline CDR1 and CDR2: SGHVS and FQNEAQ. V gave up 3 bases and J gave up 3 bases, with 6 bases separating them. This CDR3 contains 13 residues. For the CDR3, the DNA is TGTGCCAGCAGCTTGGAGGATGGAAACACCATATATTTT. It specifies CASSLEDGNTIYF.

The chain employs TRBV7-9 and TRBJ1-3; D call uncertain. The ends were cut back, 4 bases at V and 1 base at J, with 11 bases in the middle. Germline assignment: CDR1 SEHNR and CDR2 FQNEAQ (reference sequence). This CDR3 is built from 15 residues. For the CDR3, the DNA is TGTGCCAGCAGCTCCAAATCGGGTTCTGGAAACACCATATATTTT. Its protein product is CASSSKSGSGNTIYF.

The CDR3 sequence is CASSLEQGYYGYTF. DNA of the CDR3: TGTGCCAGCAGCTTAGAACAGGGATACTATGGCTACACCTTC. V is TRBV9 and J is TRBJ1-2; a weak D match, TRBD1 (6 bases). The V end was cut by 4 bases, the J end by 3 bases, with 13 bases between. Germline V gene lookup returns CDR1 SGDLS and CDR2 YYNGEE. The length of the CDR3 is 14 residues.

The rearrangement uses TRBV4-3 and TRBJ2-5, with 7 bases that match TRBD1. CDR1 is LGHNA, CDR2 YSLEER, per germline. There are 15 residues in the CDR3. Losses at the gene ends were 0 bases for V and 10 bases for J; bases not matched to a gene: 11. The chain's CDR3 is CASSQDRRQGVSQYF. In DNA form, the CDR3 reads TGCGCCAGCAGCCAAGATCGGAGACAGGGAGTTAGCCAGTACTTC.

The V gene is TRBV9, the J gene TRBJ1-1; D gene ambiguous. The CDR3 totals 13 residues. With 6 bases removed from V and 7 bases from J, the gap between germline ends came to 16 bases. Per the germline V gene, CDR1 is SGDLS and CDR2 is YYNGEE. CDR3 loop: CASTWTQEIEAFF. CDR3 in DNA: TGTGCCAGCACGTGGACGCAAGAGATTGAAGCTTTCTTT.

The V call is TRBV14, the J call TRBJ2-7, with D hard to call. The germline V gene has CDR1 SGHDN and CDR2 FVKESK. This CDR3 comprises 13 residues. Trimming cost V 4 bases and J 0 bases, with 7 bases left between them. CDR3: CASSPPDSYEQYF. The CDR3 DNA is TGTGCCAGCAGCCCTCCGGACTCCTACGAGCAGTACTTC.

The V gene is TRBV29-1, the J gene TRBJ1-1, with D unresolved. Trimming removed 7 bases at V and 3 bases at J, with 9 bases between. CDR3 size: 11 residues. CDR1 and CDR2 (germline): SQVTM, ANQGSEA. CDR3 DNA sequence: TGCAGCGCTGCGGTATACACTGAAGCTTTCTTT. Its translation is CSAAVYTEAFF. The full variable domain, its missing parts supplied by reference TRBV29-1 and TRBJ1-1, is SAVISQKPSRDICQRGTSLTIQCQVDSQVTMMFWYRQQPGQSLTLIATANQGSEATYESGFVIDKFPISRPNLTFSTLTVSNMSPEDSSIYLCSAAVYTEAFFGQGTRLTVV.